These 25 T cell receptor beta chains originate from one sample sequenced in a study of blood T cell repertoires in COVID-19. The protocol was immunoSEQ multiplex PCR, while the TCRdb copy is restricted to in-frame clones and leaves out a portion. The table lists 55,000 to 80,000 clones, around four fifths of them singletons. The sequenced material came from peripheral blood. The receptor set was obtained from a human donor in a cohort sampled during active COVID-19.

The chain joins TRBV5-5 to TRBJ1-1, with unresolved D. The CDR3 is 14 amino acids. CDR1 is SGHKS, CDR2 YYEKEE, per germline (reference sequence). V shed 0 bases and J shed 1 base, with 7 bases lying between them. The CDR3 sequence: CASSLAPGNTEAFF. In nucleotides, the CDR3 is TGTGCCAGCAGCTTGGCTCCAGGGAACACTGAAGCTTTCTTT.

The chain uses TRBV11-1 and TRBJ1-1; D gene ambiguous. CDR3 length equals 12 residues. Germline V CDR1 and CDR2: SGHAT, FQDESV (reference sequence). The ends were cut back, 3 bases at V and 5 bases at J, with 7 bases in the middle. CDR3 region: CASSLGRTEAFF. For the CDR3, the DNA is TGTGCCAGCAGCTTGGGGAGGACTGAAGCTTTCTTT.

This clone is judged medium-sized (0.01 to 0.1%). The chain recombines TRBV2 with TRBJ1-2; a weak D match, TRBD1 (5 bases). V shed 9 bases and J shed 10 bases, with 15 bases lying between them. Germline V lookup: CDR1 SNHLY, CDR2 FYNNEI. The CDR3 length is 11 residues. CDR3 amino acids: CASETETYYTF. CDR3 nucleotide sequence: TGTGCCAGTGAGACAGAGACTTACTACACCTTC. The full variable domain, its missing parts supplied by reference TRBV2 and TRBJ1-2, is EPEVTQTPSHQVTQMGQEVILRCVPISNHLYFYWYRQILGQKVEFLVSFYNNEISEKSEIFDDQFSVERPDGSNFTLKIRSTKLEDSAMYFCASETETYYTFGSGTRLTVV.

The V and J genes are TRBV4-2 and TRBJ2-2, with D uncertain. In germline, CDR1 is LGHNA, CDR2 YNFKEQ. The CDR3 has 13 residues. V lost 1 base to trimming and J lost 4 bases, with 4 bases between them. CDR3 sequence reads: CASSQAVTGELFF. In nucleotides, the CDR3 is TGTGCCAGCAGCCAAGCCGTCACCGGGGAGCTGTTTTTT.

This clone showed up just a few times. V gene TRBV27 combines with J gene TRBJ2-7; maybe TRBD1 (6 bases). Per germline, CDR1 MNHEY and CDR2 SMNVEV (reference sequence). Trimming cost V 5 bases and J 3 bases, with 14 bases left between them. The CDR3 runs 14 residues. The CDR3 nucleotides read TGTGCCAGCAGTAAGAGGGACACAAGCTACGAGCAGTACTTC. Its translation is CASSKRDTSYEQYF.

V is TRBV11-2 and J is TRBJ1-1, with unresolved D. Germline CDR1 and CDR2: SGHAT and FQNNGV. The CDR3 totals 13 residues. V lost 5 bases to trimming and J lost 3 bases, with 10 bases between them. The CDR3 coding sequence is TGTGCCAGCAGCCGCACTCGGGACACTGAAGCTTTCTTT. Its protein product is CASSRTRDTEAFF.

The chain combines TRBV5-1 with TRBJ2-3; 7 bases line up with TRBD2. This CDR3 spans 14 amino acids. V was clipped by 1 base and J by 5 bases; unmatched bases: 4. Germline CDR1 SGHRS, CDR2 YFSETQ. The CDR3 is CASSLWTSIDTQYF. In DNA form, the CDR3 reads TGCGCCAGCAGCTTGTGGACTAGTATAGATACGCAGTATTTT. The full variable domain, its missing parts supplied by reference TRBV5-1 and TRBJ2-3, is KAGVTQTPRYLIKTRGQQVTLSCSPISGHRSVSWYQQTPGQGLQFLFEYFSETQRNKGNFPGRFSGRQFSNSRSEMNVSTLELGDSALYLCASSLWTSIDTQYFGPGTRLTVL.

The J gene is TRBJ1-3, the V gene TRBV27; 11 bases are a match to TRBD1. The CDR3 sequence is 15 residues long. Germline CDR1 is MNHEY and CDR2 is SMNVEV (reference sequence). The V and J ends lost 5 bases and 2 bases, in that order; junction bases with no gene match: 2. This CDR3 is CASSGDRGAGNTIYF. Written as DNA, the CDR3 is TGTGCCAGCAGTGGGGACAGGGGGGCTGGAAACACCATATATTTT.

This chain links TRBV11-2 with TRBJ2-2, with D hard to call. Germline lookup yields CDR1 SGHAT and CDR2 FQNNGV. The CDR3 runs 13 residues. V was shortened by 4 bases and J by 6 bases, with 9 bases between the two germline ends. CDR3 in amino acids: CASSSQYPGELFF. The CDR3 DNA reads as TGTGCCAGCAGCTCTCAGTACCCCGGGGAGCTGTTTTTT.

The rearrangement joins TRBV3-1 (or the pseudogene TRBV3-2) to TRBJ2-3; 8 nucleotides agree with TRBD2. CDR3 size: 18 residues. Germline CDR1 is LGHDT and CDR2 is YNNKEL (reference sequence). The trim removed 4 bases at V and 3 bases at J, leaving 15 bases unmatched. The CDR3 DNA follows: TGTGCCAGCAGCCCACGGGGGGGCCGGAAGTTAGGGACAGATACGCAGTATTTT. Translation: CASSPRGGRKLGTDTQYF.

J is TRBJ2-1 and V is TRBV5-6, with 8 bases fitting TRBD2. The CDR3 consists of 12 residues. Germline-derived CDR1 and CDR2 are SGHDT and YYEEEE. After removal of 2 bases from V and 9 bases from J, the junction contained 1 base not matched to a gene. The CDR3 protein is CASSFGTSEQFF. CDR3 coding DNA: TGTGCCAGCAGCTTCGGGACTAGTGAGCAGTTCTTC.

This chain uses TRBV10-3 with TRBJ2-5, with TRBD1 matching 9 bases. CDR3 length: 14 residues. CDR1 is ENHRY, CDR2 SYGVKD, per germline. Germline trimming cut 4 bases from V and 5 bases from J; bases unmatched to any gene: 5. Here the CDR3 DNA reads TGTGCCATCAGTGTGGGGACAGGGAAGGAGACCCAGTACTTC. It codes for CAISVGTGKETQYF.

Here the CDR3 DNA reads TGTGCCAGCGGGGCGGCTCAGGGAAGCTACGAGCAGTACGTC. Translating it yields CASGAAQGSYEQYV. The chain carries TRBV28 and TRBJ2-7, with TRBD1 as a possible D gene (5 bases). CDR3 length equals 14 residues. Germline V CDR1 and CDR2: MDHEN, SYDVKM. The ends were cut back, 8 bases at V and 3 bases at J, with 17 bases in the middle.

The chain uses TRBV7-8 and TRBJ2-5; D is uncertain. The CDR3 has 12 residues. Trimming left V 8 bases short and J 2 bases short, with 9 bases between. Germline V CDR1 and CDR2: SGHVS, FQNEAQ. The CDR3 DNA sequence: TGTGCCAGCGGCGAGGAGCAAGAGACCCAGTACTTC. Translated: CASGEEQETQYF.

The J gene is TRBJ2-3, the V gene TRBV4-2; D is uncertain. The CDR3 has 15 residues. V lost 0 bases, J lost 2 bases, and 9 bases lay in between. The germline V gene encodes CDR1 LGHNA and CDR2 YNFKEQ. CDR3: CASSQDREYTDTQYF. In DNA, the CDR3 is TGTGCCAGCAGCCAAGACCGTGAGTACACAGATACGCAGTATTTT.

The CDR3 coding sequence is TGCGCCAGCAGCTCCGACAGGGGCAGATGGGTGGGGTCCTACGAGCAGTACGTC. Amino acid sequence: CASSSDRGRWVGSYEQYV. The J gene is TRBJ2-7, the V gene TRBV5-1, with 8 nucleotides matching TRBD1. CDR3 size: 18 residues. Germline lookup yields CDR1 SGHRS and CDR2 YFSETQ. V dropped 3 bases and J dropped 1; count of bases not matched to a gene: 15.

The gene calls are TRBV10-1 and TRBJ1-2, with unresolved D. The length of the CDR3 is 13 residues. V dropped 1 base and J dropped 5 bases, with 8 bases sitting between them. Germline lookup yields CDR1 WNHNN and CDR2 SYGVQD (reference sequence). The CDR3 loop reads CASSELPSYGYTF. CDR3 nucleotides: TGCGCCAGCAGTGAGTTACCGAGTTATGGCTACACCTTC.

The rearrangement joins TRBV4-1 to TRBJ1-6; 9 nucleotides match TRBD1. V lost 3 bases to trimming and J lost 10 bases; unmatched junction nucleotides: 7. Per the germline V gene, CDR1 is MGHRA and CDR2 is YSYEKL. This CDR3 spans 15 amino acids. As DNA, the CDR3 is TGCGCCAGCAGCCATCGACAGGGGGAGAACTCACCCCTCCACTTT. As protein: CASSHRQGENSPLHF.

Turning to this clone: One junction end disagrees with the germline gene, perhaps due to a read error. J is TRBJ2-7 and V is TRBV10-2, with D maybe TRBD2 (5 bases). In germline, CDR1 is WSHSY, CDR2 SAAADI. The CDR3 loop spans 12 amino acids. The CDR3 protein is CASSASSNEQYF. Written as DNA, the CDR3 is TGCGCCAGCAGTGCTAGCTCCAACGAGCAGTACTTC.

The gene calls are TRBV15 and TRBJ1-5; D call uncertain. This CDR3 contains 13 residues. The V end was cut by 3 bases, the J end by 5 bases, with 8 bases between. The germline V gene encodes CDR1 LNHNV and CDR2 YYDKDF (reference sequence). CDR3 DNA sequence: TGTGCCACCAGCAGCAACACCGATCAGCCCCAGCATTTT. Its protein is CATSSNTDQPQHF.

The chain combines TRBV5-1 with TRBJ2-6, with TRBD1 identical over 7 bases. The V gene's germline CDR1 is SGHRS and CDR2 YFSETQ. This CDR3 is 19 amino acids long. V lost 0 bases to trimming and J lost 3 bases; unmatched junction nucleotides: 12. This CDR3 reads CASSLEGRLTGDGANVLTF. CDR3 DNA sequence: TGCGCCAGCAGCTTGGAGGGCCGGCTTACAGGGGATGGGGCCAACGTCCTGACTTTC. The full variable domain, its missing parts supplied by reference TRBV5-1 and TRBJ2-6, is KAGVTQTPRYLIKTRGQQVTLSCSPISGHRSVSWYQQTPGQGLQFLFEYFSETQRNKGNFPGRFSGRQFSNSRSEMNVSTLELGDSALYLCASSLEGRLTGDGANVLTFGAGSRLTVL.

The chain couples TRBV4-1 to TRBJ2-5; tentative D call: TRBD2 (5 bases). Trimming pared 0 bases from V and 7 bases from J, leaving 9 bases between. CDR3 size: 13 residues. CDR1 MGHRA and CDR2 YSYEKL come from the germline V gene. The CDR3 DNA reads TGCGCCAGCAGCCAAGATACCCGGGGGACCCAGTACTTC. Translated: CASSQDTRGTQYF.

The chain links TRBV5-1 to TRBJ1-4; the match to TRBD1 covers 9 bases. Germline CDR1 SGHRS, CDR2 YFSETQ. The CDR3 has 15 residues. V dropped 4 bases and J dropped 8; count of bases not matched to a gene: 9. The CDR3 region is CASSTAGTGSEKLFF. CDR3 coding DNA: TGCGCCAGCAGCACCGCCGGGACAGGGTCAGAAAAACTGTTTTTT.

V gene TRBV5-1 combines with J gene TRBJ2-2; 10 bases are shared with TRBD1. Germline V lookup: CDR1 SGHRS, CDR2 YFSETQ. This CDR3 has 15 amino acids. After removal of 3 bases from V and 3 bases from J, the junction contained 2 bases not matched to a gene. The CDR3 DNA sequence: TGCGCCAGCAGCTGGGGGACAGGGGACACCGGGGAGCTGTTTTTT. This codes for CASSWGTGDTGELFF.

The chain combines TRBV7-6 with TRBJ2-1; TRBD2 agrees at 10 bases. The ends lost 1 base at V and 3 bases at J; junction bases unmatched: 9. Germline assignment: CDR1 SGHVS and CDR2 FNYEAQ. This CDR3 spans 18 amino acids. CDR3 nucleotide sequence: TGTGCCAGCAGCTTAGGATTGAGCGGGGGGGCCCACTACAATGAGCAGTTCTTC. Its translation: CASSLGLSGGAHYNEQFF. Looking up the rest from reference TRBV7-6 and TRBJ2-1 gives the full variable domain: GAGVSQSPRYKVTKRGQDVALRCDPISGHVSLYWYRQALGQGPEFLTYFNYEAQQDKSGLPNDRFSAERPEGSISTLTIQRTEQRDSAMYRCASSLGLSGGAHYNEQFFGPGTRLTVL.